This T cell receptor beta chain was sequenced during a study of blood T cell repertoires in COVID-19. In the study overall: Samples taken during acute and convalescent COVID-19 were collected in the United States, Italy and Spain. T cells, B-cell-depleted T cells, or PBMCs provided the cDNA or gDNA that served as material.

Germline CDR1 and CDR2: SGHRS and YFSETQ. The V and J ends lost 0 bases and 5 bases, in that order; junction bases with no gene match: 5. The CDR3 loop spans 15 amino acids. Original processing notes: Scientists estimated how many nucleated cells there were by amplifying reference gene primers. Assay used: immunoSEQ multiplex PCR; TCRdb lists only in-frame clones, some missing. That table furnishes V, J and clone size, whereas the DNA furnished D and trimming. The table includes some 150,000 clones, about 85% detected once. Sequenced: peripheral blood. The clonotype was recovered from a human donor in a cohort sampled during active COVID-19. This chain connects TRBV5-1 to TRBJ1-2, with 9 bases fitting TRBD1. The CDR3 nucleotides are TGCGCCAGCAGCTTGGGAGGGACAGGGATGTATGGCTACACCTTC. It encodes CASSLGGTGMYGYTF.